This T cell receptor beta chain was obtained from a study of OX40 agonist ivuxolimab in advanced cancers. The method was immunoSEQ multiplex PCR; TCRdb's version includes in-frame clones alone and lacks a portion of them. This table has about 80,000 clones, 80% to 90% appearing once. The CDR3 loop spans 15 amino acids. Per germline, CDR1 LNHDA and CDR2 SQIVND (reference sequence). J was trimmed by 1 base and V by 3 bases; bases with no gene match: 6. Sequencing used CD4+ or CD8+ T cells sorted from blood, obtained in a trial of the OX40 agonist ivuxolimab. This clonotype originated in an adult with an advanced solid tumor such as melanoma, head and neck, liver or kidney cancer. V is TRBV19 and J is TRBJ2-7, with 7 bases fitting TRBD2. The CDR3 protein is CASSISGAVSYEQYF. The DNA for the CDR3 is TGTGCCAGTAGTATCAGCGGGGCCGTTTCCTACGAGCAGTACTTC.